A selection of T cell receptor beta chains follows, all from one sample in a study of blood T cell repertoires in COVID-19. Profiled with immunoSEQ multiplex PCR; TCRdb holds only in-frame clones, not every one. This table has about 150,000 clones, 70% to 85% appearing once. Sequenced material: peripheral blood. These receptors all come from an elderly man with COVID-19, enrolled during active disease. Each CDR3 is given with its conserved first and last residue. The D gene is left open where the match is weak.

D gene	CDR3 length	V gene	CDR3 protein
TRBD1	18	TRBV7-8	CASSFPLGQGGKYNEQFF
-	19	TRBV21-1	CASSKQTGRWTDSNQPQHF
-	17	TRBV19	CASSPYVTAPPNEKLFF
-	13	TRBV10-3	CAISESVEQPQHF
-	15	TRBV12-5	CASGSLIPGNYEQYF
TRBD2	14	TRBV28	CASSRGGNTGELFF
TRBD1	14	TRBV2	CASGTGNKGNTIYF
-	15	TRBV6-5	CASSYRTEPGNTIYF
TRBD1	15	TRBV7-2	CASSQAGTGVILQYF
-	12	TRBV7-3	CASSFGGQGYTF
-	15	TRBV5-5	CASSFWVGVGNTIYF
TRBD1	13	TRBV14	CASGQGIKTEAFF
-	15	TRBV5-8	CASSLFRGPRSAQHF
-	17	TRBV7-2	CASSLWAGRDFRQPQHF
TRBD1	14	TRBV7-9	CASSFRQGFSEQYF
TRBD1	15	TRBV4-1	CASSQDSGGGNTIYF
-	13	TRBV7-3	CASSSVGSTEAFF
-	13	TRBV18	CASSPGAQETQYF
-	15	TRBV6-5	CASSYSMGQGTIQYF
-	17	TRBV21-1	CASSKNPRTGHSYEQYF
-	15	TRBV2	CASTLRDLGTDTQYF
TRBD1	17	TRBV2	CASSDLPGQGPNEKLFF
TRBD1	14	TRBV28	CASRSTGGVTEAFF
TRBD2	16	TRBV9	CASSVAPGLDTYEQYF
-	14	TRBV5-1	CASSLVGGDQPQHF
-	14	TRBV7-8	CASSLASGDEKLFF
-	14	TRBV6-2/TRBV6-3	CASSQVTSNTEAFF
-	13	TRBV6-5	CASSYPGSSPQHF
TRBD1	15	TRBV6-5	CASSRDRGRGTEAFF